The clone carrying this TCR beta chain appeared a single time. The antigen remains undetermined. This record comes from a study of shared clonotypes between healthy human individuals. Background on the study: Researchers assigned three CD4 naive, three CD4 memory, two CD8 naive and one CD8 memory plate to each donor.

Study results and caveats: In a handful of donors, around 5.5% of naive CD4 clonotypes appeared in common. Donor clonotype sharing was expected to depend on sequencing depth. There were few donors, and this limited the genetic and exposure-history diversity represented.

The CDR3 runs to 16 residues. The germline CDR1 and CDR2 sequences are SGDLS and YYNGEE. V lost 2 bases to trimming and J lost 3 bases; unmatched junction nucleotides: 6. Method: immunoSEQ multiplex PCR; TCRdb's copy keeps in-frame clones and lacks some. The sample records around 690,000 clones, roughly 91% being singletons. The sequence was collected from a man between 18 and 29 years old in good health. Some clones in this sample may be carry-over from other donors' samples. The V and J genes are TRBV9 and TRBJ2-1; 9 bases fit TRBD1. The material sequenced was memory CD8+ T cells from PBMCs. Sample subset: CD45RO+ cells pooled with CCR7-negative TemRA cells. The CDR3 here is CASSVDRDRDYNEQFF. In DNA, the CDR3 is TGTGCCAGCAGCGTGGACCGGGACAGGGACTACAATGAGCAGTTCTTC.